This T cell receptor beta chain was captured in a study of T cells in localized non-small cell lung cancer. Study results and caveats: Measurement of T cell clonality placed uninvolved adjacent lung highest, above the level in tumor. Median detection of top 100 tumor clones in adjacent lung was roughly 61 clones.

The protocol was immunoSEQ multiplex PCR, while the TCRdb copy is restricted to in-frame clones and leaves out a portion. The data show more than 100,000 clones, 89% seen once. The CDR3 consists of 13 residues. The germline V gene encodes CDR1 MNHEY and CDR2 SMNVEV (reference sequence). Losses at the gene ends were 7 bases for V and 9 bases for J; bases not matched to a gene: 8. On this clone itself: Its specificity is unknown.

This sample comprised peripheral blood, obtained before any cancer treatment. V is TRBV27 and J is TRBJ2-1; TRBD2 agrees at 8 bases. The sequence derives from a female donor aged 60 or older with stage I lung adenocarcinoma. CDR3 coding DNA: TGTGCCAGCACCCCGGGAGGGCTGGGTGAGCAGTTCTTC. It encodes CASTPGGLGEQFF.